This passage covers 11 T cell receptor beta chains from one sample sequenced in a study of regulatory T cells in long-lasting Graves disease. As for time point: newly diagnosed GD, antithyroid drugs for less than 3 months. Extracted PBMC RNA gave rise to the TCR library. Library construction for TCR beta used iRepertoire HTBI primers and Arm-PCR of CDR3 regions. MiXCR was run by TCRdb on the multiplex PCR reads, yielding one entry per CDR3 protein. Counted here are approximately 400,000 distinct CDR3 sequences, 15% to 17% occurring once; the ten biggest clones make up around a fifth. Sequences were derived from peripheral blood mononuclear cells (PBMCs), sampled at new diagnosis, from a patient treated with antithyroid drugs. The source is a female donor with Graves disease.

The chain has TRBV20-1 and TRBJ2-4; no clear D gene. This CDR3 contains 14 residues. CDR1 and CDR2 from the germline V gene are DFQATT and SNEGSKA (reference sequence). Trimming shortened V by 4 bases and J by 7 bases, and 17 bases separated the two germline ends. The CDR3 here is CSATKRAHGNIQYF. In DNA, the CDR3 is TGCAGTGCTACAAAGAGAGCCCATGGGAACATTCAGTACTTC.

This clonotype was observed at least ten times. The V gene is TRBV4-3, the J gene TRBJ2-1; D remains unclear. The CDR3 is 13 residues long. The V and J ends lost 0 bases and 7 bases respectively, with 7 bases between them. CDR1 and CDR2 (germline): LGHNA, YSLEER. The CDR3 is CASSQDNGNEQFF. The CDR3, as DNA: TGCGCCAGCAGCCAAGATAACGGGAATGAGCAGTTCTTC.

In this sample, this clonotype turned up many times. The CDR3 sequence: CSVELLSMNTEAFF. CDR3 nucleotide sequence: TGCAGCGTTGAATTGCTCTCCATGAACACTGAAGCTTTCTTT. This chain uses TRBV29-1 with TRBJ1-1; no definite D call. V lost 2 bases, J lost 0 bases, and 10 bases lay in between. In germline, CDR1 is SQVTM, CDR2 ANQGSEA. The CDR3 contains 14 residues.

This clonotype was counted only a few times. V and J are TRBV4-3 and TRBJ1-4; a weak D match, TRBD1 (5 bases). This CDR3 region has 15 residues. CDR1 is LGHNA, CDR2 YSLEER, per germline. Trimming shortened V by 0 bases and J by 3 bases, and 8 bases separated the two germline ends. The CDR3 region is CASSQEGTANEKLFF. The CDR3 region has the DNA TGCGCCAGCAGCCAAGAGGGGACCGCTAATGAAAAACTGTTTTTT.

This clonotype was counted between two and nine times. V usage is TRBV4-2 and J usage is TRBJ1-4; D remains unclear. This CDR3 spans 14 amino acids. Looked up from germline, CDR1 is LGHNA and CDR2 is YNFKEQ. V shed 1 base and J shed 8 bases, with 11 bases lying between them. CDR3 protein: CASSQVTALEKLFF. CDR3 nucleotide sequence: TGTGCCAGCAGCCAAGTGACCGCTTTGGAAAAACTGTTTTTT.

This clonotype was seen many times. The V and J genes are TRBV12-3 or TRBV12-4 and TRBJ1-2; D may be TRBD1 (5 bases). This CDR3 comprises 14 residues. V lost 6 bases and J 5 bases, leaving 16 bases between the germline ends. In DNA form, the CDR3 reads TGTGCCAGCAGCCCCGAGACAGCTGAATATGGCTACACCTTC. Translated, it gives CASSPETAEYGYTF.

The genes are TRBV29-1 and TRBJ2-6; perhaps TRBD2 as D (6 bases). Germline CDR1 reads SQVTM; CDR2 reads ANQGSEA. The CDR3 has 17 amino acids. The CDR3 nucleotides are TGCACCAGCGGAGGGCTGCGGGGATCGACTGGGGCCAACGTCCTGACTTTC. It is translated as CTSGGLRGSTGANVLTF.

This clonotype was seen repeatedly, ten times or more. The rearrangement joins TRBV29-1 to TRBJ2-1; the match to TRBD2 covers 7 bases. The V gene end was trimmed by 3 bases and the J gene end by 5 bases; junction bases not matched to a gene: 4. CDR1 is SQVTM, CDR2 ANQGSEA, per germline. The CDR3 sequence is 13 residues long. CDR3 residues: CSVDWGRDNEQFF. The CDR3, as DNA: TGCAGCGTTGATTGGGGGAGGGACAATGAGCAGTTCTTC.

This clonotype was seen ten or more times. The rearrangement links TRBV12-3 or TRBV12-4 to TRBJ2-3; tentatively, D is TRBD1 (5 bases). The CDR3 extends over 14 amino acids. Trimming took off 6 bases at V and 1 base at J, with 11 bases between the two ends. The CDR3 nucleotides read TGTGCCAGCAGCCCAGACAGACGCACAGATACGCAGTATTTT. Amino acids: CASSPDRRTDTQYF.

This clonotype was seen repeatedly, ten times or more. V is TRBV6-2 or TRBV6-3 and J is TRBJ2-7; D is unclear. Germline-derived CDR1 and CDR2 are MNHEY and SVGEGT. The CDR3 length is 14 residues. V lost 2 bases to trimming and J lost 6 bases, with 14 bases between them. CDR3 sequence reads: CASSYLGRSSEQYF. The CDR3, as DNA: TGTGCCAGCAGTTACCTGGGCCGGTCGTCCGAGCAGTACTTC.

This clonotype occurred many times. The gene calls are TRBV12-3 or TRBV12-4 and TRBJ2-5, with TRBD2 matching 15 bases. Germline trimming cut 8 bases from V and 4 bases from J; bases unmatched to any gene: 5. The CDR3 is 15 amino acids. Here the CDR3 DNA reads TGTGCCAGCCGGACTAGCGGGAGGGCCATAGAGACCCAGTACTTC. It encodes CASRTSGRAIETQYF.